Only a few counts were recorded for the clone carrying this T cell receptor (beta chain). The sample originates from a study of blood T cell repertoires in COVID-19. The table came from immunoSEQ multiplex PCR; TCRdb's copy has only in-frame clones and leaves some out. Here the sample spans roughly 290,000 clones, 75% to 90% being singletons. The CDR3 has 17 residues. With 4 bases removed from V and 8 bases from J, the gap between germline ends came to 23 bases. CDR1 is KGHDR and CDR2 is SFDVKD in the germline V gene. This chain links TRBV24-1 with TRBJ2-1; weak D call: TRBD1 (8 bases). The clonotype comes from a man aged 25 to 40 with acute or convalescent COVID-19. The sample consisted of peripheral blood. CDR3 DNA: TGTGCCACCAGTGACCCCACAGGGGGGGGCGCCCCTTATGAGCAGTTCTTC. It yields the protein CATSDPTGGGAPYEQFF.